Presented here are 7 T cell receptor beta chains from one specimen sequenced in a study of T cells in Graves' hyperthyroidism and ophthalmopathy. TCR beta CDR3 region amplification was performed from RNA transcripts. When the TCR CDR3 underwent first-round RT-PCR, the HTBI primer set was used. TCRdb re-called the multiplex PCR reads with MiXCR, one entry per CDR3 protein. The sample lists about 420,000 distinct CDR3 sequences; 15% to 19% were seen once. The sequenced sample was blood. Receptor source: a woman under 30 with Graves' hyperthyroidism.

As concerns this clonotype: No DNA is shown, since the ends of the CDR3 on it are uncertain; the CDR3 is the one TCRdb lists. V and J are TRBV7-6 and TRBJ1-1; TRBD1, as called in the table, went unchecked against the DNA. Looked up from germline, CDR1 is SGHVS and CDR2 is FNYEAQ. The CDR3 length equals 14 residues, ends included. This CDR3 reads CASSFGRGNTEASF.

The chain couples TRBV10-2 to TRBJ2-1; 16 nucleotides line up with TRBD2. Germline V gene sequence: CDR1 WSHSY, CDR2 SAAADI. V was clipped by 5 bases and J by 6 bases; unmatched bases: 7. The CDR3 has 17 residues. In nucleotides, the CDR3 is TGCGCCAGCAGTTTGGGACTAGCGGGAGGGCCTGGCAATGAGCAGTTCTTC. This sequence encodes CASSLGLAGGPGNEQFF.

This clonotype was seen ten or more times. The chain couples TRBV2 to TRBJ1-5; D is possibly TRBD1 (6 bases). Deletions cut 5 bases from V and 7 bases from J, with 15 bases between. The CDR3 length is 14 residues. Germline loops: CDR1 SNHLY, CDR2 FYNNEI. This chain's CDR3 is CASSTQGLGQPQHF. CDR3 nucleotides: TGTGCCAGCAGTACTCAGGGGCTCGGGCAGCCCCAGCATTTT.

The chain couples TRBV4-1 to TRBJ2-7; weak D call: TRBD2 (5 bases). The CDR3 loop spans 15 amino acids. The germline V and J ends were trimmed by 0 bases and 1 base, with 10 bases remaining between them. Germline loops: CDR1 MGHRA, CDR2 YSYEKL. Written as DNA, the CDR3 is TGCGCCAGCAGCCAAGAGGCGCGGGTTTCCTACGAGCAGTACTTC. Translation gives CASSQEARVSYEQYF.

In its sample, this clonotype was seen a few times. The V gene is TRBV7-9, the J gene TRBJ2-2; 11 nucleotides align to TRBD1. Trimming took 2 bases from V and 7 from J; bases not matched to a gene: 9. The CDR3 consists of 17 residues. Per germline, CDR1 SEHNR and CDR2 FQNEAQ (reference sequence). Here the CDR3 DNA reads TGTGCCAGCAGCTTAAAGCGAGGGACAGGGGGAATCGGGGAGCTGTTTTTT. It translates to CASSLKRGTGGIGELFF.

This clonotype was observed at least ten times. This chain connects TRBV11-1 to TRBJ2-3; D unresolved. V gave up 6 bases and J gave up 2 bases, with 12 bases separating them. Germline CDR1 SGHAT, CDR2 FQDESV (reference sequence). The CDR3 is 14 residues long. The CDR3 spells CASSPALSTDTQYF. Written as DNA, the CDR3 is TGTGCCAGCAGTCCGGCCTTATCCACAGATACGCAGTATTTT.

The CDR3 is CASSQIYAYLTDTQYF. The CDR3 DNA is TGTGCCAGCAGCCAAATATACGCGTATCTCACAGATACGCAGTATTTT. J is TRBJ2-3 and V is TRBV3-1; D ambiguous. The CDR3 is made up of 16 amino acids. The V end lost 2 bases, the J end lost 2 bases, and 14 bases lay between the germline ends. Germline CDR1 is LGHDT and CDR2 is YNNKEL (reference sequence).